The sequence of this TCR beta chain was determined in a study of tumor-infiltrating lymphocytes in primary liver carcinoma. Study-wide results and caveats: Tumor-blood pairs (like tumor-adjacent pairs) overlapped less than tumor region pairs did. Relative to blood, tumors carried a significantly larger fraction of the repertoire in their top 250 clones (p = 0.039).

As to this clonotype: Its antigen is as yet unknown.

Trimming cost V 6 bases and J 6 bases, with 12 bases left between them. Germline CDR1 MDHEN, CDR2 SYDVKM. CDR3 length equals 12 residues. RNA was extracted from whole blood without cell sorting, alongside germline DNA. Starting from roughly 540 ng of total RNA, TCR beta cDNA was produced with a primer in the constant region. It was through three nested multiplex PCR rounds of slightly modified ARM-PCR that TCR beta libraries arose. It was with TRBV1-TRBV30 forward primers and a C-beta reverse primer that the first two PCR rounds were run, at around 10 cycles each. TCRdb fed the multiplex PCR reads into MiXCR, producing one record per CDR3 protein. The table includes approximately 300,000 distinct CDR3 sequences, more than 55% detected once.

This chain uses TRBV28 with TRBJ2-7; D is unresolved. This clonotype was sampled from a man aged 40-55 years with primary liver carcinoma and hepatitis B virus infection. Specimen: peripheral blood. The CDR3 spells CASRGLGVEQYF. In nucleotides, the CDR3 is TGTGCCAGCAGGGGTCTTGGCGTCGAGCAGTACTTC.